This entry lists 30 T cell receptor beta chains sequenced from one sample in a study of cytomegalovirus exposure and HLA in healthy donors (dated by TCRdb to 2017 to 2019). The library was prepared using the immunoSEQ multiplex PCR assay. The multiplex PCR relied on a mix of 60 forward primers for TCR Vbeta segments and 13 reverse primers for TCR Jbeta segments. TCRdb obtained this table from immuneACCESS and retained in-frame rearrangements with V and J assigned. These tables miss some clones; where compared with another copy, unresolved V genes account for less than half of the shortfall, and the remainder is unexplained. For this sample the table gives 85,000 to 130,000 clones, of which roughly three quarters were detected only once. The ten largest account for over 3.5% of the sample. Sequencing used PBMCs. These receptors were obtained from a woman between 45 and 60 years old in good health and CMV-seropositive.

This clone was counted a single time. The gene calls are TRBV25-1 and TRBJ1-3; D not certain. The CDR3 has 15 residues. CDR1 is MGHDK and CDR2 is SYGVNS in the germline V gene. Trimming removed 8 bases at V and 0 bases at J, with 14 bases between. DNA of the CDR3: TGTGCCAGCTTTAGCGGGAGTACCTCTGGAAACACCATATATTTT. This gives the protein CASFSGSTSGNTIYF.

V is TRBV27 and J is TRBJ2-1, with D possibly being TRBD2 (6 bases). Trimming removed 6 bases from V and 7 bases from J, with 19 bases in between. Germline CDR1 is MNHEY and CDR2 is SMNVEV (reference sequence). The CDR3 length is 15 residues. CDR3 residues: CASRPDYRLSNEQFF. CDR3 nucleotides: TGTGCCAGCAGGCCGGACTACCGCCTTTCGAATGAGCAGTTCTTC.

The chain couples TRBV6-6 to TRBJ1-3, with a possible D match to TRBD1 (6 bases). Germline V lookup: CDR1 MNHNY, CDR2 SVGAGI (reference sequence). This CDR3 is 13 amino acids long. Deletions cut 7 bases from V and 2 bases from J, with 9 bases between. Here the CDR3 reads CASNHRAGNTIYF. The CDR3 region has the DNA TGTGCCAGCAACCACAGGGCTGGAAACACCATATATTTT.

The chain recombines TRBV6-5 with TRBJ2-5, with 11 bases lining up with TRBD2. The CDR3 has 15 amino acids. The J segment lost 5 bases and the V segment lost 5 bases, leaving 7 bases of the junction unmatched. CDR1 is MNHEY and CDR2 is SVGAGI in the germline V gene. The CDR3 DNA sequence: TGTGCCAGCAGTCGGACTAGCGGGTCAATTGAGACCCAGTACTTC. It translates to CASSRTSGSIETQYF.

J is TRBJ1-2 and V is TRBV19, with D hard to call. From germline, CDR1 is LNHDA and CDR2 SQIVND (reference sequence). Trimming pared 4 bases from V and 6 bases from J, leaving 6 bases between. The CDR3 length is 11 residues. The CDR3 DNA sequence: TGTGCCAGTAGTAGAGTGGATGGCTACACCTTC. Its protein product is CASSRVDGYTF.

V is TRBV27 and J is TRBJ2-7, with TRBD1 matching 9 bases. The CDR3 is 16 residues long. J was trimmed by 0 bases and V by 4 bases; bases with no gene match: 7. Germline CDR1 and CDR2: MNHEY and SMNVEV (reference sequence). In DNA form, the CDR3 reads TGTGCCAGCAGTTCCCCCTCGACAGGGGGCTCCTACGAGCAGTACTTC. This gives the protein CASSSPSTGGSYEQYF.

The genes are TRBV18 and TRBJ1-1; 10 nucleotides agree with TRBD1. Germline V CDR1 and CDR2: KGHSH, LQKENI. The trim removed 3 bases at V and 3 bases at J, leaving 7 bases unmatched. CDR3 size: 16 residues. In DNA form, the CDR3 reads TGTGCCAGCTCACCTCGACAGGGGGCGCTAGACACTGAAGCTTTCTTT. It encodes CASSPRQGALDTEAFF.

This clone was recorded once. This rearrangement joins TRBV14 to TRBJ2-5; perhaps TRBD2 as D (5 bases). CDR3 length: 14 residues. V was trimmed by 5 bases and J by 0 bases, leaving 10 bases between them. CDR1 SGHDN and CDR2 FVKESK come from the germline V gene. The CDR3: CASSKWRYQETQYF. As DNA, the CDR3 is TGTGCCAGCAGCAAATGGAGGTACCAAGAGACCCAGTACTTC.

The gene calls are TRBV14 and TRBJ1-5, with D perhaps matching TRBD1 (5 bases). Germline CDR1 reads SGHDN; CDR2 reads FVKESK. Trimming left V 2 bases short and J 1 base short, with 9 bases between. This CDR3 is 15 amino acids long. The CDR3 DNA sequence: TGTGCCAGCAGCCAAACGACAGTCAGCAATCAGCCCCAGCATTTT. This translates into CASSQTTVSNQPQHF.

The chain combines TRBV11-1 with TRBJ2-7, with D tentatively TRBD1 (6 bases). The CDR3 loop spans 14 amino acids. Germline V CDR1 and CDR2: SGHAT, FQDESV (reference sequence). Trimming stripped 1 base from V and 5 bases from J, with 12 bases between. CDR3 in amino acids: CASSLGTSGDEQYF. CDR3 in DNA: TGTGCCAGCAGCTTAGGGACTTCAGGGGACGAGCAGTACTTC.

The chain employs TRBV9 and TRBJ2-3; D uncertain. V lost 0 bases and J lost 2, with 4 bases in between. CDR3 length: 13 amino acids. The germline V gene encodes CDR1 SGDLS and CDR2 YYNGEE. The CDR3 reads CASSVVITDTQYF. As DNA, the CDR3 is TGTGCCAGCAGCGTAGTAATCACAGATACGCAGTATTTT.

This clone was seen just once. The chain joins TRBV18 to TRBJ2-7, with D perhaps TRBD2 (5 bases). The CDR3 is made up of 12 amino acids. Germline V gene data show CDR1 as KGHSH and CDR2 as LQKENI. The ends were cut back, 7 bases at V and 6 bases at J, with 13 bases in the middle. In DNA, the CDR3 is TGTGCCAGCTTCTCGACGGGAAGCGAGCAGTACTTC. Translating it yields CASFSTGSEQYF.

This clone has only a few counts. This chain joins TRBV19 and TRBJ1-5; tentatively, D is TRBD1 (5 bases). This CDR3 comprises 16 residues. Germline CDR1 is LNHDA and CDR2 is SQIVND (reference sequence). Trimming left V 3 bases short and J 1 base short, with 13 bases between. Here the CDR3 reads CASSILGAQSNQPQHF. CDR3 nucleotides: TGTGCCAGTAGTATTCTAGGGGCTCAGAGCAATCAGCCCCAGCATTTT. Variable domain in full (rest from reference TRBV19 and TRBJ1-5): DGGITQSPKYLFRKEGQNVTLSCEQNLNHDAMYWYRQDPGQGLRLIYYSQIVNDFQKGDIAEGYSVSREKKESFPLTVTSAQKNPTAFYLCASSILGAQSNQPQHFGDGTRLSIL.

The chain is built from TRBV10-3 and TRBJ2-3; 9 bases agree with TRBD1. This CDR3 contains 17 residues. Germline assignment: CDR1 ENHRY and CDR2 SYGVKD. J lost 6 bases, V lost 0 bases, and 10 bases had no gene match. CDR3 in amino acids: CAISESTGTGPGDTQYF. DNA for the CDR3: TGTGCCATCAGTGAGTCAACCGGGACAGGGCCCGGCGATACGCAGTATTTT.

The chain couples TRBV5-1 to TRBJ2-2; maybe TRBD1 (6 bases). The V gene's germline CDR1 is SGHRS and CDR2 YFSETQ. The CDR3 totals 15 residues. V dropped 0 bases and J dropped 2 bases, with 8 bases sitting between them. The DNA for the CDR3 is TGCGCCAGCAGCTTGGGGACAGCAAACACCGGGGAGCTGTTTTTT. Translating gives CASSLGTANTGELFF.

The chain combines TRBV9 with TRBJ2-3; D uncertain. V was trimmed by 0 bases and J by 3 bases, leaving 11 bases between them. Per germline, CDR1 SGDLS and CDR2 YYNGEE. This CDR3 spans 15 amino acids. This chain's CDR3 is CASSVGESRTDTQYF. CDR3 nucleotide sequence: TGTGCCAGCAGCGTAGGAGAGAGTCGGACAGATACGCAGTATTTT.

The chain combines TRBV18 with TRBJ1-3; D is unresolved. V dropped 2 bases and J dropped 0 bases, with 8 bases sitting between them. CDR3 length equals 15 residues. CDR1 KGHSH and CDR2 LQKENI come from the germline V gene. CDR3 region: CASSPGSPSGNTIYF. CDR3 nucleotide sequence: TGTGCCAGCTCACCAGGGAGCCCCTCTGGAAACACCATATATTTT.

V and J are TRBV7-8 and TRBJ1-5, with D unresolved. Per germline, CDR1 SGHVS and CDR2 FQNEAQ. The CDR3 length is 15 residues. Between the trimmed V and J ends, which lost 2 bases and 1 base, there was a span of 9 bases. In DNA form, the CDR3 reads TGTGCCAGCAGCTTAAACCCGAGGAGCAATCAGCCCCAGCATTTT. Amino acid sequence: CASSLNPRSNQPQHF.

This CDR3 is CASRDGLASSYNEQFF. CDR3 sequence (DNA): TGTGCCAGCAGAGATGGACTAGCAAGCTCCTACAATGAGCAGTTCTTC. The rearrangement joins TRBV5-4 to TRBJ2-1, with TRBD2 matching over 8 bases. With V trimmed by 5 bases and J by 0 bases, 7 bases remained unmatched. The CDR3 is made up of 16 amino acids. Germline assignment: CDR1 SGHNT and CDR2 YYREEE (reference sequence).

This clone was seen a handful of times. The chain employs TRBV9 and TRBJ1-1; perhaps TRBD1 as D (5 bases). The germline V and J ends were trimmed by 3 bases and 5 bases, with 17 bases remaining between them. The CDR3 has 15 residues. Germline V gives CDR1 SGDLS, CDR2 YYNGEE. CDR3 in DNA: TGTGCCAGCAGCGCTTCCCTAGGGGAGGGAACTGAAGCTTTCTTT. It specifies CASSASLGEGTEAFF.

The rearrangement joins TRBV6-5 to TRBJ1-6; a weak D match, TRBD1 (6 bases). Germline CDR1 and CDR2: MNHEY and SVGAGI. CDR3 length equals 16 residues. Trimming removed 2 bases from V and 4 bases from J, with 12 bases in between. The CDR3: CASSYTGTTYNSPLHF. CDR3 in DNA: TGTGCCAGCAGTTACACAGGGACCACATATAATTCACCCCTCCACTTT.

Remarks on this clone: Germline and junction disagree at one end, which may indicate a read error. CDR3 coding DNA: TGTTCCAGCAGCTTCGGTAGCGGGGGGCTGGGGTCCGGGGAGCTGTTTTTT. Encoded protein: CSSSFGSGGLGSGELFF. The J gene is TRBJ2-2, the V gene TRBV7-9, with TRBD2 matching 10 bases. Germline-derived CDR1 and CDR2 are SEHNR and FQNEAQ (reference sequence). The CDR3 consists of 17 residues. Filled out from reference TRBV7-9 and TRBJ2-2, the complete variable domain reads DTGVSQNPRHKITKRGQNVTFRCDPISEHNRLYWYRQTLGQGPEFLTYFQNEAQLEKSRLLSDRFSAERPKGSFSTLEIQRTEQGDSAMYLCSSSFGSGGLGSGELFFGEGSRLTVL.

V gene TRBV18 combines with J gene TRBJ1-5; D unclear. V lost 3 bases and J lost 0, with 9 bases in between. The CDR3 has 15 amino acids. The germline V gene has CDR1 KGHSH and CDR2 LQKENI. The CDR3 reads CASSPMADSNQPQHF. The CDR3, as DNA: TGTGCCAGCTCACCGATGGCGGATAGCAATCAGCCCCAGCATTTT. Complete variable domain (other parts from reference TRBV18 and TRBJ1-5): NAGVMQNPRHLVRRRGQEARLRCSPMKGHSHVYWYRQLPEEGLKFMVYLQKENIIDESGMPKERFSAEFPKEGPSILRIQQVVRGDSAAYFCASSPMADSNQPQHFGDGTRLSIL.

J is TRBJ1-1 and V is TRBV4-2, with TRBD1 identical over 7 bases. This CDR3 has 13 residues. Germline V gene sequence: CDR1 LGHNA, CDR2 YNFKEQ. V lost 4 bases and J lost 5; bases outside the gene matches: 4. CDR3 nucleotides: TGTGCCAGCAGCCCAGGGGGACGTACTGAAGCTTTCTTT. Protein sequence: CASSPGGRTEAFF.

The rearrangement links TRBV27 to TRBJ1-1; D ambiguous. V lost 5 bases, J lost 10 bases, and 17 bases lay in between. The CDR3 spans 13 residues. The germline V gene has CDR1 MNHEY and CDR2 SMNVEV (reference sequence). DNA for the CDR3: TGTGCCAGCAGTCCACCAGATAGACCGGGAGCTTTCTTT. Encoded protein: CASSPPDRPGAFF.

This CDR3 reads CASSPQQLASHEQYF. The CDR3 DNA reads TGCGCCAGCAGCCCTCAACAACTAGCGAGCCACGAGCAGTACTTC. The rearrangement joins TRBV4-1 to TRBJ2-7; 7 nucleotides agree with TRBD2. The CDR3 contains 15 residues. The V and J ends lost 4 bases and 5 bases, in that order; junction bases with no gene match: 11. Germline V gene lookup returns CDR1 MGHRA and CDR2 YSYEKL.

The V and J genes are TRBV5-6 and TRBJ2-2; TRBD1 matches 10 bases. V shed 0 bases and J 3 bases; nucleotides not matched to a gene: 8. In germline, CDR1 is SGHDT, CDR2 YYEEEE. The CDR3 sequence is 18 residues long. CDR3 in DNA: TGTGCCAGCAGCTTGGGGACAGGGGGTTTTTGGGACACCGGGGAGCTGTTTTTT. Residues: CASSLGTGGFWDTGELFF.

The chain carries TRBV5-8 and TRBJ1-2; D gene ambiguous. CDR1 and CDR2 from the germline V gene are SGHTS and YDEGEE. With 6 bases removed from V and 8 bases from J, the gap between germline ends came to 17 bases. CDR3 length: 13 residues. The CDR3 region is CASKLFPSPGYTF. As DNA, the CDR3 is TGTGCCAGCAAGCTTTTCCCATCGCCAGGCTACACCTTC.

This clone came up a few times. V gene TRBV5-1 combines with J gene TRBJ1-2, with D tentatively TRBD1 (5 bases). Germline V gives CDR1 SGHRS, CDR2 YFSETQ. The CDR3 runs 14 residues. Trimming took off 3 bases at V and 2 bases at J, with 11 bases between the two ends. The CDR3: CASSWEGLNYGYTF. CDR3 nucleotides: TGCGCCAGCAGCTGGGAGGGACTGAACTATGGCTACACCTTC.

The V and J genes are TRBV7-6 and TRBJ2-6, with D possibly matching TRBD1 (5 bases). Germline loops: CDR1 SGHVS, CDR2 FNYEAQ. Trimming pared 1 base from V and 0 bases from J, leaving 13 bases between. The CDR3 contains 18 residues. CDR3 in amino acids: CASSLGAGLHSGANVLTF. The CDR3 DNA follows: TGTGCCAGCAGCTTAGGGGCAGGGCTTCACTCTGGGGCCAACGTCCTGACTTTC.